A selection of T cell receptor beta chains follows, all from one sample in a study of blood T cell repertoires in COVID-19. The assay was immunoSEQ multiplex PCR, and TCRdb's table has in-frame clones only and misses some. The sample has about 42,000 clones; 60% to 85% are singletons. The sample consisted of peripheral blood. The receptors stem from a man between 65 and 85 years old with active or convalescent COVID-19. CDR3s include the opening cysteine and the closing phenylalanine or tryptophan. A D gene is named only where the DNA matches it firmly. Clone size is shown for a subset of rows, as once, few, many or a class of expanded clone.

V gene: TRBV7-3
J gene: TRBJ1-5
D gene: TRBD1
clone size: -
CDR3 protein: CASSRGTGQNSNQPQHF
CDR3 DNA: TGTGCCAGCAGCCGCGGGACAGGCCAAAATAGCAATCAGCCCCAGCATTTT

V gene: TRBV6-5
J gene: TRBJ2-7
D gene: TRBD1
clone size: -
CDR3 protein: CASSTGTGTEQYF
CDR3 DNA: TGTGCCAGCAGTACCGGGACAGGAACCGAGCAGTACTTC

V gene: TRBV5-1
J gene: TRBJ2-7
D gene: -
clone size: -
CDR3 protein: CASSFPPGGNREQYF
CDR3 DNA: TGCGCCAGCAGCTTCCCACCTGGGGGGAACCGGGAGCAGTACTTC

V gene: TRBV18
J gene: TRBJ1-2
D gene: TRBD1
clone size: -
CDR3 protein: CASSPGTDRVYGYTF
CDR3 DNA: TGTGCCAGCTCACCTGGAACGGACAGGGTCTATGGCTACACCTTC

V gene: TRBV28
J gene: TRBJ1-1
D gene: TRBD1
clone size: -
CDR3 protein: CASSRQGRDTEAFF
CDR3 DNA: TGTGCCAGCAGTCGACAGGGGAGGGACACTGAAGCTTTCTTT

V gene: TRBV5-1
J gene: TRBJ1-2
D gene: -
clone size: -
CDR3 protein: CASSLEQIHLGGYGYTF
CDR3 DNA: TGCGCCAGCAGCTTGGAACAAATACACCTAGGGGGTTATGGCTACACCTTC

V gene: TRBV28
J gene: TRBJ2-5
D gene: -
clone size: once
CDR3 protein: CASCTATRGGETQYF
CDR3 DNA: TGTGCCAGCTGTACGGCAACGCGGGGCGGAGAGACCCAGTACTTC

V gene: TRBV15
J gene: TRBJ2-6
D gene: TRBD2
clone size: -
CDR3 protein: CATSRSGGNSGANVLTF
CDR3 DNA: TGTGCCACCAGCCGAAGCGGGGGGAACTCTGGGGCCAACGTCCTGACTTTC

V gene: TRBV7-9
J gene: TRBJ2-3
D gene: -
clone size: -
CDR3 protein: CASSSWGKTGVTQYF
CDR3 DNA: TGTGCCAGCAGCTCGTGGGGAAAGACCGGGGTCACGCAGTATTTT

V gene: TRBV18
J gene: TRBJ2-1
D gene: -
clone size: -
CDR3 protein: CASSPGEPYNEQFF
CDR3 DNA: TGTGCCAGCTCACCAGGGGAGCCCTACAATGAGCAGTTCTTC

V gene: TRBV4-1
J gene: TRBJ2-7
D gene: -
clone size: -
CDR3 protein: CASSQAEAVDEQYF
CDR3 DNA: TGCGCCAGCAGCCAAGCGGAGGCTGTCGACGAGCAGTACTTC

V gene: TRBV19
J gene: TRBJ1-5
D gene: -
clone size: -
CDR3 protein: CASSIGAQNQPQHF
CDR3 DNA: TGTGCCAGTAGTATTGGGGCCCAAAATCAGCCCCAGCATTTT

V gene: TRBV27
J gene: TRBJ2-5
D gene: -
clone size: -
CDR3 protein: CASSLGGGKTQYF
CDR3 DNA: TGTGCCAGCAGTTTGGGGGGTGGGAAGACCCAGTACTTC

V gene: TRBV6-5
J gene: TRBJ1-6
D gene: TRBD1
clone size: -
CDR3 protein: CASNTWQGANSPLHF
CDR3 DNA: TGTGCCAGCAACACTTGGCAGGGGGCAAATTCACCCCTCCACTTT

V gene: TRBV10-3
J gene: TRBJ1-5
D gene: TRBD1
clone size: -
CDR3 protein: CAISVGQDNQPQHF
CDR3 DNA: TGTGCCATCAGCGTTGGACAGGACAATCAGCCCCAGCATTTT

V gene: TRBV2
J gene: TRBJ2-1
D gene: -
clone size: once
CDR3 protein: CASTSGVGEQFF
CDR3 DNA: TGTGCCAGCACTTCAGGGGTGGGTGAGCAGTTCTTC

V gene: TRBV12-3/TRBV12-4
J gene: TRBJ1-1
D gene: -
clone size: few
CDR3 protein: CASSSGDYTEAFF
CDR3 DNA: TGTGCCAGCAGTTCGGGTGATTACACTGAAGCTTTCTTT

V gene: TRBV4-1
J gene: TRBJ1-2
D gene: -
clone size: -
CDR3 protein: CASSQVSDISGYGYTF
CDR3 DNA: TGCGCCAGCAGCCAAGTTAGCGACATATCTGGCTATGGCTACACCTTC

V gene: TRBV6-5
J gene: TRBJ2-4
D gene: TRBD1
clone size: -
CDR3 protein: CASSYSTGQGSIQYF
CDR3 DNA: TGTGCCAGCAGTTACTCCACGGGACAGGGGTCCATTCAGTACTTC

V gene: TRBV11-3
J gene: TRBJ1-6
D gene: -
clone size: few
CDR3 protein: CASTPRGGSPLHF
CDR3 DNA: TGTGCCAGCACCCCACGGGGGGGGTCACCCCTCCACTTT

V gene: TRBV2
J gene: TRBJ2-5
D gene: TRBD1
clone size: -
CDR3 protein: CASSLDRWGETQYF
CDR3 DNA: TGTGCCAGCAGTCTGGACAGGTGGGGAGAGACCCAGTACTTC

V gene: TRBV24-1
J gene: TRBJ1-2
D gene: -
clone size: -
CDR3 protein: CATSAKGSYGYTF
CDR3 DNA: TGTGCCACCAGTGCAAAAGGGAGTTATGGCTACACCTTC